The clone carrying this T cell receptor (beta chain) was found once. Authors' analysis steps: It was from reference gene primer amplification that nucleated cell counts were estimated. TCRdb's table, derived via immunoSEQ multiplex PCR, lists solely in-frame clones and lacks some. V and J calls and clone size come straight from that table; D and trimming were deduced from the DNA. The data contain a few hundred thousand clones, 65% to 85% of them singletons. The data were obtained in a study of blood T cell repertoires in COVID-19. Study-level information: Nucleic acid was either cDNA or gDNA, and it came from T cells, B-cell-depleted T cells, or PBMCs.

CDR3 length equals 15 residues. V lost 5 bases, J lost 3 bases, and 16 bases lay in between. The germline V gene has CDR1 LNHDA and CDR2 SQIVND (reference sequence). Sequencing input: peripheral blood. V and J are TRBV19 and TRBJ1-1, with a tentative D call TRBD1 (6 bases). The clonotype originates from a woman of 80 years or more with acute or convalescent COVID-19. CDR3 nucleotide sequence: TGTGCCAGTAGTTTAACAGGGCTTGGGGACACTGAAGCTTTCTTT. Its protein is CASSLTGLGDTEAFF.